This is a list of T cell receptor beta chains from one sample in a study of blood T cell repertoires in COVID-19. Here immunoSEQ multiplex PCR was the method, and the copy in TCRdb shows in-frame clones only, minus some. The sample records around 400,000 clones, around 87% being singletons. Source material: peripheral blood. These receptors all stem from a woman aged 55-75 years with COVID-19, enrolled during active disease. Both conserved end residues are part of each CDR3. A D gene is named only where the DNA matches it firmly. The size of a clone is reported for some rows only, either as once, few or many, or as a class for expanded clones.

clone_size j_call v_call d_call cdr3_aa cdr3_nt
few TRBJ2-1 TRBV7-3 - CASSLGSSEQFF TGTGCCAGCAGCTTAGGCTCATCCGAGCAGTTCTTC
- TRBJ1-2 TRBV19 - CASRGQRHGYTF TGTGCCAGTAGAGGACAGAGACATGGCTACACCTTC
once TRBJ2-3 TRBV27 TRBD1 CASSGQGSTDTQYF TGTGCCAGCTCTGGACAGGGTAGCACAGATACGCAGTATTTT
- TRBJ2-2 TRBV11-3 TRBD1 CASSPSTGGGELFF TGTGCCAGCAGCCCCTCTACAGGGGGCGGGGAGCTGTTTTTT
- TRBJ2-4 TRBV3-1/TRBV3-2 TRBD2 CASRADTSAKNIQYF TGTGCCAGCAGGGCTGACACTAGCGCAAAAAACATTCAGTACTTC
- TRBJ1-4 TRBV11-2 - CASSLPQQSQLFF TGTGCCAGCAGCTTACCCCAACAGAGCCAACTGTTTTTT
- TRBJ1-1 TRBV5-6 - CASSAGLMNTEAFF TGTGCCAGCAGCGCGGGGCTTATGAACACTGAAGCTTTCTTT
- TRBJ1-5 TRBV2 - CATAPGLSNQPQHF TGTGCCACCGCGCCCGGGTTGAGCAATCAGCCCCAGCATTTT
- TRBJ1-1 TRBV5-6 - CASSFSPQGNTEAFF TGTGCCAGCAGCTTCTCCCCACAGGGGAACACTGAAGCTTTCTTT
- TRBJ1-3 TRBV6-1 - CASSESINWGNTIYF TGTGCCAGCAGTGAAAGCATTAACTGGGGAAACACCATATATTTT
- TRBJ1-2 TRBV6-5 - CASRRTQDLLYGYTF TGTGCCAGCAGAAGAACACAGGATCTTCTCTATGGCTACACCTTC
- TRBJ2-4 TRBV15 - CATSRGTAVAKNIQYF TGTGCCACCAGCAGAGGAACAGCCGTAGCCAAAAACATTCAGTACTTC
- TRBJ1-4 TRBV27 - CASTRSATNEKLFF TGTGCCAGCACCCGGAGTGCAACTAATGAAAAACTGTTTTTT
- TRBJ1-2 TRBV3-1/TRBV3-2 - CASSQDPLYGYTF TGTGCCAGCAGCCAAGATCCCCTCTATGGCTACACCTTC
- TRBJ1-6 TRBV7-9 - CASSLLEADSPLHF TGTGCCAGCAGCTTATTGGAGGCGGATTCACCCCTCCACTTT
- TRBJ1-6 TRBV7-3 TRBD1 CASSLDRVYNSPLHF TGTGCCAGCAGCTTAGACAGGGTCTATAATTCACCCCTCCACTTT
- TRBJ1-1 TRBV9 TRBD1 CASSVGGQPSGTEAFF TGTGCCAGCAGCGTTGGGGGACAGCCATCTGGTACTGAAGCTTTCTTT
once TRBJ2-7 TRBV9 TRBD1 CASSAGQGPYEQYF TGTGCCAGCAGCGCGGGACAGGGGCCCTACGAGCAGTACTTC
- TRBJ1-1 TRBV29-1 - CSVEERPTGTEAFF TGCAGCGTTGAAGAGCGGCCAACGGGGACTGAAGCTTTCTTT
few TRBJ2-5 TRBV18 - CASSPRTGRETQYF TGTGCCAGCTCACCACGTACAGGGAGAGAGACCCAGTACTTC
- TRBJ2-7 TRBV6-2/TRBV6-3 - CASSYSLVARPYEQYF TGTGCCAGCAGTTACTCACTGGTAGCTCGTCCCTACGAGCAGTACTTC
once TRBJ2-7 TRBV18 TRBD1 CASSPRDRSSYEQYF TGTGCCAGCTCACCAAGGGACAGGAGCTCCTACGAGCAGTACTTC
- TRBJ1-2 TRBV2 - CASSEVAGDTYGYTF TGTGCCAGCAGTGAAGTTGCGGGGGATACCTATGGCTACACCTTC
- TRBJ2-3 TRBV15 TRBD2 CATSRDQLAGGTQYF TGTGCCACCAGCAGAGATCAACTGGCGGGGGGTACGCAGTATTTT
- TRBJ2-2 TRBV18 TRBD1 CASSPPPGQAWPGELFF TGTGCCAGCTCACCACCTCCGGGACAGGCTTGGCCCGGGGAGCTGTTTTTT
- TRBJ2-7 TRBV5-6 - CASSQPGGRREQYF TGTGCCAGCAGCCAGCCCGGGGGAAGACGCGAGCAGTACTTC
- TRBJ1-1 TRBV2 - CASSPNNRYRGTEAFF TGTGCCAGCAGTCCCAATAACAGGTATAGGGGCACTGAAGCTTTCTTT
- TRBJ2-5 TRBV2 - CASSKLRGNQETQYF TGTGCCAGCAGCAAGCTTAGGGGGAACCAAGAGACCCAGTACTTC